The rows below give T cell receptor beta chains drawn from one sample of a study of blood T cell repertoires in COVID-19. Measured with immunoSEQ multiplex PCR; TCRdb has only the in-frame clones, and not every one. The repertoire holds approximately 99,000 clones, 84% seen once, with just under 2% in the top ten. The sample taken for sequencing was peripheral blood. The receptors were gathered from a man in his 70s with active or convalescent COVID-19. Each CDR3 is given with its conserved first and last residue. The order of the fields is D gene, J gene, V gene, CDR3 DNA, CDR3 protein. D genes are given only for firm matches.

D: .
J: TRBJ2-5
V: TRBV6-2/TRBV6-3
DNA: TGTGCCAGCAGTTCCTCTGTCGTCGGGTATCGGGAGACCCAGTACTTC
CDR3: CASSSSVVGYRETQYF

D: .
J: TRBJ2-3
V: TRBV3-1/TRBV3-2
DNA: TGTGCCAGCAGCCAAGATCGGCCAGGGGCCACAGATACGCAGTATTTT
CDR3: CASSQDRPGATDTQYF

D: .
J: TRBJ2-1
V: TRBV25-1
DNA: TGTGCCAGCAGTGAGGCGGGCCCCATCAATGAGCAGTTCTTC
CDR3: CASSEAGPINEQFF

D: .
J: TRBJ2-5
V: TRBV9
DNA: TGTGCCAGCAGCGCGTCAGGGGGGCGGGAGACCCAGTACTTC
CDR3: CASSASGGRETQYF

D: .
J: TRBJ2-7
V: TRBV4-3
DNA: TGCGCCAGCAGCCAAGAGCAGGGATACGAGCAGTACTTC
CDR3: CASSQEQGYEQYF

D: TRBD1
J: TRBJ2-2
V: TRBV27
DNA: TGTGCCAGCAGTACAGGACAGGGCCGGAGCAACACCGGGGAGCTGTTTTTT
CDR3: CASSTGQGRSNTGELFF

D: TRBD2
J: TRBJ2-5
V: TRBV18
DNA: TGTGCCAGCTCACCACCGATTAGCGGGGGACCGGGGACCCAGTACTTC
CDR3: CASSPPISGGPGTQYF

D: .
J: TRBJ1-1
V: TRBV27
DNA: TGTGCCAGCAGTCCGTTTGGAGTGAACACTGAAGCTTTCTTT
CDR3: CASSPFGVNTEAFF

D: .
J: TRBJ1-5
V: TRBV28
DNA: TGTGCCAGCAGAACAGCCTCCCCCGACAATCAGCCCCAGCATTTT
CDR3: CASRTASPDNQPQHF

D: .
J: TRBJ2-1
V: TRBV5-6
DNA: TGTGCCAGCACCTTAGGGGATGAGCAGTTCTTC
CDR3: CASTLGDEQFF

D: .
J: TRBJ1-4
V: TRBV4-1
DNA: TGCGCCAGCAGCCGGTCCAGGTATAATGAAAAACTGTTTTTT
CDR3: CASSRSRYNEKLFF